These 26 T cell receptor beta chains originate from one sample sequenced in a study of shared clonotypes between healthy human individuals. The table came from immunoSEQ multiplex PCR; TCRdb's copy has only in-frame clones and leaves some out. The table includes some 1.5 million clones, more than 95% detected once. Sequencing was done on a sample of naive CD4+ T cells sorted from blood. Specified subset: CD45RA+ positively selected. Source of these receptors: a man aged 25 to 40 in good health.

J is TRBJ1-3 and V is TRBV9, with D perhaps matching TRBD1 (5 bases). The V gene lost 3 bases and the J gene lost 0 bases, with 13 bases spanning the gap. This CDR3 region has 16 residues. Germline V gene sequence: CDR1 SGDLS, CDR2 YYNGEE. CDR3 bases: TGTGCCAGCAGCGCCAACAGACAGAACTCTGGAAACACCATATATTTT. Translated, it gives CASSANRQNSGNTIYF.

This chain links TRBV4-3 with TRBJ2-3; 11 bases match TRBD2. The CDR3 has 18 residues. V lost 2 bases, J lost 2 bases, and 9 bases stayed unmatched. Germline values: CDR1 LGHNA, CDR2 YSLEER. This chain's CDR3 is CASSQMSTSGGNTDTQYF. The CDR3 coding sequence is TGCGCCAGCAGCCAAATGAGTACTAGCGGGGGTAACACAGATACGCAGTATTTT.

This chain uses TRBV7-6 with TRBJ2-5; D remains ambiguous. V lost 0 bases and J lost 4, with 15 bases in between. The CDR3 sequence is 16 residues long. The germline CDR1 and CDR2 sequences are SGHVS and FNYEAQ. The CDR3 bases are TGTGCCAGCAGCTTAGCGTATCGAGCCCTGGCAGAGACCCAGTACTTC. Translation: CASSLAYRALAETQYF.

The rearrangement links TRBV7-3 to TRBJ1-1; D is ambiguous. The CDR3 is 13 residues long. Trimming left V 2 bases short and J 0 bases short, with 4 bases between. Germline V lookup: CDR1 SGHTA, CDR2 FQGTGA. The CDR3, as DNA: TGTGCCAGCAGCTTAGAAGTGAACACTGAAGCTTTCTTT. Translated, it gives CASSLEVNTEAFF.

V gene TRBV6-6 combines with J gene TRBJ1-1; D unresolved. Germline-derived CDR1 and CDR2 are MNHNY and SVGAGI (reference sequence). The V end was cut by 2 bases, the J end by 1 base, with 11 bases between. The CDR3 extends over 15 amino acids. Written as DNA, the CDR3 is TGTGCCAGCAGTTACCGTCCAGGAGGGAACACTGAAGCTTTCTTT. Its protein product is CASSYRPGGNTEAFF.

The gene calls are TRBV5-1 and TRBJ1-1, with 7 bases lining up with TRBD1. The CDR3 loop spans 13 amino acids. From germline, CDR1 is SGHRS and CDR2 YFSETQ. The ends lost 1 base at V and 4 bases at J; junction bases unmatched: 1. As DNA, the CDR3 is TGCGCCAGCAGCTTGTACAGGGGCACTGAAGCTTTCTTT. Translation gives CASSLYRGTEAFF.

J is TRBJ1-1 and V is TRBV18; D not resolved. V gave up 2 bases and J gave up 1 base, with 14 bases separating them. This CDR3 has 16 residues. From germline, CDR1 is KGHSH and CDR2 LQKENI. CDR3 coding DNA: TGTGCCAGCTCACCAACGGGTGGAATTGGGAACACTGAAGCTTTCTTT. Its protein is CASSPTGGIGNTEAFF.

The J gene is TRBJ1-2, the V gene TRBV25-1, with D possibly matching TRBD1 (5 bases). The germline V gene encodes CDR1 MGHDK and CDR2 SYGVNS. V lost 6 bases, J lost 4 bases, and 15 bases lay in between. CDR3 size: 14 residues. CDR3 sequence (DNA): TGTGCCAGCAGGGGGACGGCCGGACCCTATGGCTACACCTTC. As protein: CASRGTAGPYGYTF.

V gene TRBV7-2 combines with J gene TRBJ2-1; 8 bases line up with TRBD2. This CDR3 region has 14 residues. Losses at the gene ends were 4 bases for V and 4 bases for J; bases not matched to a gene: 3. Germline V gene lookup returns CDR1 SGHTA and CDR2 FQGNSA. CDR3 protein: CASSSLAGYNEQFF. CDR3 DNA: TGTGCCAGCAGCTCATTAGCGGGGTACAATGAGCAGTTCTTC.

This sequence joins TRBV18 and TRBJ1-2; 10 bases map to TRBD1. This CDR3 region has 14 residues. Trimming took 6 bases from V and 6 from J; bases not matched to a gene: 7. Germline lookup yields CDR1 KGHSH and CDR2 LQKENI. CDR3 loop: CASSHRQGANGYTF. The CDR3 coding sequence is TGTGCCAGCTCCCACAGACAGGGGGCTAATGGCTACACCTTC.

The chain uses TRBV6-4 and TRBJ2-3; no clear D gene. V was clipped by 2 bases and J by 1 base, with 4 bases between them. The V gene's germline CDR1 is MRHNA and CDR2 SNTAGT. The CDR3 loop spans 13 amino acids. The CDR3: CASSDPRTDTQYF. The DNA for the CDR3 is TGTGCCAGCAGTGACCCGCGCACAGATACGCAGTATTTT.

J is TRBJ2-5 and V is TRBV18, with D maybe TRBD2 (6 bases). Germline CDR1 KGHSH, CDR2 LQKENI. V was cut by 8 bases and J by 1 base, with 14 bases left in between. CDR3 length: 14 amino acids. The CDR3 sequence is CASGLTVLQETQYF. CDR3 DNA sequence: TGTGCCAGCGGACTAACAGTACTCCAAGAGACCCAGTACTTC.

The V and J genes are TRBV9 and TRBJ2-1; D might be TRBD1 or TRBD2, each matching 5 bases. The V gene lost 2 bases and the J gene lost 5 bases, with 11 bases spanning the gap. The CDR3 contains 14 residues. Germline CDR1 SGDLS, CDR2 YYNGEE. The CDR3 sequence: CASSVTGTNNEQFF. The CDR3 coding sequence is TGTGCCAGCAGCGTTACCGGGACCAACAATGAGCAGTTCTTC.

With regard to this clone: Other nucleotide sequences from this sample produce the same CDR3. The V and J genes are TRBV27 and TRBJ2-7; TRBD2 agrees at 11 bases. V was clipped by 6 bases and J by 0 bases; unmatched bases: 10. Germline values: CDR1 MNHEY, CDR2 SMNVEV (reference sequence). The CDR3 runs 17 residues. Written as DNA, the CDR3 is TGTGCCAGCAGCCCTGGACTAGCGGGTGGAAGCTCCTACGAGCAGTACTTC. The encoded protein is CASSPGLAGGSSYEQYF.

CDR3 nucleotides: TGTGCCAGCAGCCAAGAAATAGGTAGTACCGGGGAGCTGTTTTTT. Its translation is CASSQEIGSTGELFF. The rearrangement joins TRBV4-2 to TRBJ2-2, with unresolved D. Trimming stripped 0 bases from V and 5 bases from J, with 10 bases between. In germline, CDR1 is LGHNA, CDR2 YNFKEQ. This CDR3 contains 15 residues.

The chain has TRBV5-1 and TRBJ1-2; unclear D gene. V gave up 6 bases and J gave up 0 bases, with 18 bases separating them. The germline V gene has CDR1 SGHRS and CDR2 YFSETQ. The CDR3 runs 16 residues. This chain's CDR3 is CASIPNPDLANYGYTF. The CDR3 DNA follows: TGCGCCAGCATACCCAACCCGGACCTAGCTAACTATGGCTACACCTTC.

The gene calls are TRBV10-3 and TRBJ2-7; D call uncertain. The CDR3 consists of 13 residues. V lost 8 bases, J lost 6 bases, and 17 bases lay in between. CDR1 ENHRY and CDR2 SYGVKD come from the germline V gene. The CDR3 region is CAIAASTDFEQYF. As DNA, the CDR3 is TGTGCCATCGCGGCCAGTACGGATTTCGAGCAGTACTTC.

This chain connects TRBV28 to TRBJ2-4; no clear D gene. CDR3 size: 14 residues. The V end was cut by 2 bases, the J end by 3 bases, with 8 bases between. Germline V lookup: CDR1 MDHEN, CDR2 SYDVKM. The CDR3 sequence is CASSLVGFKNIQYF. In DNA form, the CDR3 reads TGTGCCAGCAGTTTAGTGGGGTTCAAAAACATTCAGTACTTC.

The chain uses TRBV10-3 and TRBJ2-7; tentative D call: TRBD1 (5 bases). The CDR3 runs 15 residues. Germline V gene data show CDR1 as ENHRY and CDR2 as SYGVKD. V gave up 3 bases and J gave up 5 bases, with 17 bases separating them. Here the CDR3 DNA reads TGTGCCATCAGTGATAACCAGGGAAATAGGAACGAGCAGTACTTC. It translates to CAISDNQGNRNEQYF.

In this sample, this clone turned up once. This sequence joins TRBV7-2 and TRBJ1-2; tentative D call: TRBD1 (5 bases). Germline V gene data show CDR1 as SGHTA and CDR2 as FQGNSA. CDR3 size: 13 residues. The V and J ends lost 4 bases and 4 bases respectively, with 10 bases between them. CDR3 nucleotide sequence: TGTGCCAGCAGCTCGGGGCGGGGCTATGGCTACACCTTC. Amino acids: CASSSGRGYGYTF. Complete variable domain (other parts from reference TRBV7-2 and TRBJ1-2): GAGVSQSPSNKVTEKGKDVELRCDPISGHTALYWYRQSLGQGLEFLIYFQGNSAPDKSGLPSDRFSAERTGGSVSTLTIQRTQQEDSAVYLCASSSGRGYGYTFGSGTRLTVV.

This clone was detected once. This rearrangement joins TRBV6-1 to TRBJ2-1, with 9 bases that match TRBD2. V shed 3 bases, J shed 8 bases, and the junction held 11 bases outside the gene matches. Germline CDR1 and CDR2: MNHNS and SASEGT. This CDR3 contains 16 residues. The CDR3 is CASSDSISGSWDEQFF. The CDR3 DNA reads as TGTGCCAGCAGTGATTCGATTAGCGGGAGTTGGGATGAGCAGTTCTTC.

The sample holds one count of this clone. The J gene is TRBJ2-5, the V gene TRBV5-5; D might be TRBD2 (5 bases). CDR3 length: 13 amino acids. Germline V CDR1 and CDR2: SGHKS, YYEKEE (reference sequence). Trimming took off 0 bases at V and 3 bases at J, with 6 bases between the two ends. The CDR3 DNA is TGTGCCAGCAGCTTGGAGGGAGAAGAGACCCAGTACTTC. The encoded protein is CASSLEGEETQYF.

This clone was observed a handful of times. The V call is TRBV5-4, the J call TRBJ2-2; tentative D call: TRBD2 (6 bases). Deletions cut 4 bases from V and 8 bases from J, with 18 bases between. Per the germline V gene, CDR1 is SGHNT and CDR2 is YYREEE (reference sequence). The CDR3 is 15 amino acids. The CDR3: CASSGSGSGRGELFF. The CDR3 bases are TGTGCCAGCAGCGGGAGTGGTAGCGGCAGAGGGGAGCTGTTTTTT.

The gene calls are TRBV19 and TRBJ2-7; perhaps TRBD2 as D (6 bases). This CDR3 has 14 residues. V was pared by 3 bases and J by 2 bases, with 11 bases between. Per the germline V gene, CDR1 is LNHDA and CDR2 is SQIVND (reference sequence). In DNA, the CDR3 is TGTGCCAGTAGTATGAGGGGAGGAACCTACGAGCAGTACTTC. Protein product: CASSMRGGTYEQYF.

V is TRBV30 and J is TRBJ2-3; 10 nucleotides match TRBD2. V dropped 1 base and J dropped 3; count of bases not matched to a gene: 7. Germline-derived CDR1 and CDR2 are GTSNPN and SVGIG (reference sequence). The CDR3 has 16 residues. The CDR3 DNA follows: TGTGCCTGGAGTGCTAGCGGGAGTTCCGCGACAGATACGCAGTATTTT. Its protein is CAWSASGSSATDTQYF.

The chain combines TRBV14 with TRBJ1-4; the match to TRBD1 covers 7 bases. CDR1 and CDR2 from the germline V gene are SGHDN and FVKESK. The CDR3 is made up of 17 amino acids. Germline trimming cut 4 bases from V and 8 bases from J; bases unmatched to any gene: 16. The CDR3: CASSRSTGTASSEKLFF. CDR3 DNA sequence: TGTGCCAGCAGCCGATCAACCGGGACAGCGAGCTCAGAAAAACTGTTTTTT.